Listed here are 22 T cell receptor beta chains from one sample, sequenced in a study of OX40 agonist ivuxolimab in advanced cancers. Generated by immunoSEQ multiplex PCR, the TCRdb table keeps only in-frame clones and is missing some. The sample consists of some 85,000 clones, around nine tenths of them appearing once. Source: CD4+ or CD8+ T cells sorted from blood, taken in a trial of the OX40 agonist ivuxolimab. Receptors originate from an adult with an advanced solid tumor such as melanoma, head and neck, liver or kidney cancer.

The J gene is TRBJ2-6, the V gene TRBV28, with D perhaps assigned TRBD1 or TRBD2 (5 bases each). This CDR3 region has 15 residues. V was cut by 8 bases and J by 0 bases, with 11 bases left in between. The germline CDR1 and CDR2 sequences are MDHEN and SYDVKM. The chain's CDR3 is CASGGPHSGANVLTF. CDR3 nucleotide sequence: TGTGCCAGCGGGGGACCCCACTCTGGGGCCAACGTCCTGACTTTC.

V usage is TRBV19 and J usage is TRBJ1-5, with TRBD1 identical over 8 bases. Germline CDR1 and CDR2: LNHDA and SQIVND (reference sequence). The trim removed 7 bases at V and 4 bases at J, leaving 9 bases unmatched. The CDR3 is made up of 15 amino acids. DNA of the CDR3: TGTGCCAGTACCCCCACGGACAGGGCGAATCAGCCCCAGCATTTT. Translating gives CASTPTDRANQPQHF.

This CDR3 reads CASSLGTEEKAFF. CDR3 DNA: TGTGCCAGCAGCTTGGGGACCGAGGAAAAAGCTTTCTTT. The genes are TRBV5-4 and TRBJ1-1; D unclear. Germline V gene sequence: CDR1 SGHNT, CDR2 YYREEE (reference sequence). V was pared by 0 bases and J by 9 bases, with 12 bases between. The CDR3 totals 13 residues.

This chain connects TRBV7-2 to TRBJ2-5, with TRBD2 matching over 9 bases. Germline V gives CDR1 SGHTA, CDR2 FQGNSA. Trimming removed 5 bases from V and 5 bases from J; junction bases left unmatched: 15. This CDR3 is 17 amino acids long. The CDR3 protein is CASSQYPRTSDGETQYF. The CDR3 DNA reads TGTGCCAGCAGCCAATACCCTCGGACTAGCGATGGGGAGACCCAGTACTTC.

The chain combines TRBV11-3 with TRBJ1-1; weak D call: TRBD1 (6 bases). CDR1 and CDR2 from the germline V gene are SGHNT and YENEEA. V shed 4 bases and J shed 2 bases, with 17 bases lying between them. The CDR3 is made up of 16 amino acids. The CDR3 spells CASSSLGGGLNTEAFF. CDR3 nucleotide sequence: TGTGCCAGCAGCTCCCTAGGAGGGGGATTAAACACTGAAGCTTTCTTT.

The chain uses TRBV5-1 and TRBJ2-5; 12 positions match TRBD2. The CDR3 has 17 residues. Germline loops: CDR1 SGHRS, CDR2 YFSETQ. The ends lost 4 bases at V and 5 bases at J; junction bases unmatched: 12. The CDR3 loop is CASSPGLAGSLTETQYF. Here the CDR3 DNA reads TGCGCCAGCAGCCCAGGACTAGCGGGATCCCTTACGGAGACCCAGTACTTC. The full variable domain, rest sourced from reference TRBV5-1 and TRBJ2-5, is KAGVTQTPRYLIKTRGQQVTLSCSPISGHRSVSWYQQTPGQGLQFLFEYFSETQRNKGNFPGRFSGRQFSNSRSEMNVSTLELGDSALYLCASSPGLAGSLTETQYFGPGTRLLVL.

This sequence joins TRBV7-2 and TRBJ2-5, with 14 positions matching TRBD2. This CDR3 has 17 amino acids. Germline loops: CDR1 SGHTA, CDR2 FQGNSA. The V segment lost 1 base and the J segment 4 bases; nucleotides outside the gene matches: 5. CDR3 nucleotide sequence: TGTGCCAGCAGCTTAGAGGGACTAGCGGGAGAGGTAGAGACCCAGTACTTC. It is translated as CASSLEGLAGEVETQYF.

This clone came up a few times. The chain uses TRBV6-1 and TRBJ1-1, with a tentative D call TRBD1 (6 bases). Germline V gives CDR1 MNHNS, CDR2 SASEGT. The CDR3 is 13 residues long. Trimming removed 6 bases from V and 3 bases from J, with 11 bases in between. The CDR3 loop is CASRNYRDTEAFF. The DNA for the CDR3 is TGTGCCAGCAGAAACTACAGGGACACTGAAGCTTTCTTT.

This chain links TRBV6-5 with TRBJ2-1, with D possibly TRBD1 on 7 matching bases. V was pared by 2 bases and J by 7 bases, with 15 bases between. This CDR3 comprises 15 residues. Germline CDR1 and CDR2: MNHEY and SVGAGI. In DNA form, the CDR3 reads TGTGCCAGCAGTTACGGTGGAGGGGGCCGTAATGAGCAGTTCTTC. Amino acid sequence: CASSYGGGGRNEQFF.

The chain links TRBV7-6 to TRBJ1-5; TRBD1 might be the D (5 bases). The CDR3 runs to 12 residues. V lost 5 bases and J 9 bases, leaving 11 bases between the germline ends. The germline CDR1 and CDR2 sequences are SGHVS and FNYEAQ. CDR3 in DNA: TGTGCCAGCAGCCAAACCCAGGGGCCCCAGCATTTT. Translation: CASSQTQGPQHF.

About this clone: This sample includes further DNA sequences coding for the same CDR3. CDR3 in amino acids: CASSDPPGQLNTEAFF. In DNA, the CDR3 is TGTGCCAGCAGTGACCCTCCGGGACAGTTGAACACTGAAGCTTTCTTT. The chain combines TRBV6-1 with TRBJ1-1, with 7 bases that match TRBD1. Germline lookup yields CDR1 MNHNS and CDR2 SASEGT. This CDR3 contains 16 residues. Trimming removed 3 bases from V and 0 bases from J; junction bases left unmatched: 7.

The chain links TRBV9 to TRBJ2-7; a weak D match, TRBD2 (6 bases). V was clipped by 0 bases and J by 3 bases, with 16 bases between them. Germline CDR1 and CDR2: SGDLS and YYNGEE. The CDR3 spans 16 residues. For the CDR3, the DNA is TGTGCCAGCAGCGTAGGTGGAGGGCCCGCCGTCTACGAGCAGTACTTC. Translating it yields CASSVGGGPAVYEQYF.

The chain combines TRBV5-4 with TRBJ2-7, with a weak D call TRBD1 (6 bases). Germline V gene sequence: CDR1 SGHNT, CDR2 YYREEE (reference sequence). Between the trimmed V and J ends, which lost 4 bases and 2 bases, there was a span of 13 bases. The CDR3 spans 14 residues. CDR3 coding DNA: TGTGCCAGCAGCACCGGGACAAGAACCTACGAGCAGTACTTC. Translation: CASSTGTRTYEQYF.

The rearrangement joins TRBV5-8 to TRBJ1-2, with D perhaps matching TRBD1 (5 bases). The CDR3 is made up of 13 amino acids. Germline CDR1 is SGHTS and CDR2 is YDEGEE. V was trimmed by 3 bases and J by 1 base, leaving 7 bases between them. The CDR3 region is CASSWGVNYGYTF. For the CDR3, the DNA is TGTGCCAGCAGCTGGGGCGTTAACTATGGCTACACCTTC.

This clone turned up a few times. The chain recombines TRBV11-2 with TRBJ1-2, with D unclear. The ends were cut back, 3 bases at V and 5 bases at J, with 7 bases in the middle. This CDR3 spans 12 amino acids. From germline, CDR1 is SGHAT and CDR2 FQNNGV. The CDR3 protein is CASSFDPYGYTF. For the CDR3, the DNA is TGTGCCAGCAGCTTCGACCCATATGGCTACACCTTC.

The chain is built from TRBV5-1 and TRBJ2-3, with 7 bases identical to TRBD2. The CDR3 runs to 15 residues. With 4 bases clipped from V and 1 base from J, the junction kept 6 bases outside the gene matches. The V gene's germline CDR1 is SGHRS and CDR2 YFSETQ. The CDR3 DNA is TGCGCCAGCAGCCCAACTAGCGTTGGCACAGATACGCAGTATTTT. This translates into CASSPTSVGTDTQYF.

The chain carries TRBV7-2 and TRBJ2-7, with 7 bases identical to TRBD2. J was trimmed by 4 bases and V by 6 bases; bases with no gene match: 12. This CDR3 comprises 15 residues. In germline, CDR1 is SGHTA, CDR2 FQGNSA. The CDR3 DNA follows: TGTGCCAGCAGACGAGGGAGTAGCGGGTTTTACGAGCAGTACTTC. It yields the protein CASRRGSSGFYEQYF.

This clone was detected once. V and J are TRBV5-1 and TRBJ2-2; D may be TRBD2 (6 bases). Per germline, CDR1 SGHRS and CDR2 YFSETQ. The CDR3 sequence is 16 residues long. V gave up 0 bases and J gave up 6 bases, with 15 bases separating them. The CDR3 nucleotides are TGCGCCAGCAGCTTGGGGTGGAGGGAGAAATCCGGGGAGCTGTTTTTT. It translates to CASSLGWREKSGELFF.

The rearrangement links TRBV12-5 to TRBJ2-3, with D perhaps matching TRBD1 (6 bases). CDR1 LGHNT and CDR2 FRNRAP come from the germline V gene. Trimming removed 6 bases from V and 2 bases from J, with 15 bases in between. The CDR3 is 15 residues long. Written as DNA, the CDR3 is TGTGCTAGTGGCATCAGGACAGACTACACAGATACGCAGTATTTT. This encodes CASGIRTDYTDTQYF.

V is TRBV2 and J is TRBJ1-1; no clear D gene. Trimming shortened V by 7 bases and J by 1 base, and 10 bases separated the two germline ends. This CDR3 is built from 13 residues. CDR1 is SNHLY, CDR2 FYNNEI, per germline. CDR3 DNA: TGTGCCAGCAATCCACAACCGAACACTGAAGCTTTCTTT. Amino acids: CASNPQPNTEAFF.

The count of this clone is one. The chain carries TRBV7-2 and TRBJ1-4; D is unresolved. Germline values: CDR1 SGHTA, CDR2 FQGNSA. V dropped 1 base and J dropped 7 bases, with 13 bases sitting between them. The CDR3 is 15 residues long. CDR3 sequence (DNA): TGTGCCAGCAGCTTAGACCTGACGTCGGGTGAAAAACTGTTTTTT. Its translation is CASSLDLTSGEKLFF.

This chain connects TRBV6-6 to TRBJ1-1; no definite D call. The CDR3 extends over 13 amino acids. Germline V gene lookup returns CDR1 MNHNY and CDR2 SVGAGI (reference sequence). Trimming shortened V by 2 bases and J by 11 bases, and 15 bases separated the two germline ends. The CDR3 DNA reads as TGTGCCAGCAGTTACGTCGGGGAGGGCTCTGCTTTCTTT. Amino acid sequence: CASSYVGEGSAFF.